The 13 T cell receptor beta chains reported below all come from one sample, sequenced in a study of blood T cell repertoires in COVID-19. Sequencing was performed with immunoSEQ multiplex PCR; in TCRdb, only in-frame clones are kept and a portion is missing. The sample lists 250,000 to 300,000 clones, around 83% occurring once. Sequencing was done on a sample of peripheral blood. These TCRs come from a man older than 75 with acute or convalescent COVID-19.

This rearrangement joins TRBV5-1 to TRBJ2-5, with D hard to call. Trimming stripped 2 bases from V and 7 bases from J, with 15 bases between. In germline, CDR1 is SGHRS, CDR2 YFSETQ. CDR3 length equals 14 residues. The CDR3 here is CASSLSRVEGTQYF. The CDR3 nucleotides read TGCGCCAGCAGCTTATCCCGGGTTGAAGGGACCCAGTACTTC.

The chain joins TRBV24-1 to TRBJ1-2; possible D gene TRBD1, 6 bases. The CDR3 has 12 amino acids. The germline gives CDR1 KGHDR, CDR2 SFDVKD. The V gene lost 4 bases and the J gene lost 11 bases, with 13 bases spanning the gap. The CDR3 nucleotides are TGTGCCACCAGTGAGCCGGACAGTGGGTACACCTTC. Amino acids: CATSEPDSGYTF.

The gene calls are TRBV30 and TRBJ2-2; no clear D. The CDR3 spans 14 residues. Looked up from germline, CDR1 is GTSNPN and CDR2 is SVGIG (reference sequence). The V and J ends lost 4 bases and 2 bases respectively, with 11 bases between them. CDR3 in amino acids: CAWMTSENTGELFF. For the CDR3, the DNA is TGTGCCTGGATGACGAGCGAAAACACCGGGGAGCTGTTTTTT.

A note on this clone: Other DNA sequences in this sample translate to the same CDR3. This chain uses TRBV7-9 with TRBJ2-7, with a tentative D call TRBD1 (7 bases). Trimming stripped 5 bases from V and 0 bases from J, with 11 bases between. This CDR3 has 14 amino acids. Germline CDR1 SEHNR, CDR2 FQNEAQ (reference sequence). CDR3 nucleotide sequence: TGTGCCAGCAGCCCAGGGGGGAGCTCCTACGAGCAGTACTTC. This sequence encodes CASSPGGSSYEQYF. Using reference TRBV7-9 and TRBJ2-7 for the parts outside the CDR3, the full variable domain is DTGVSQNPRHKITKRGQNVTFRCDPISEHNRLYWYRQTLGQGPEFLTYFQNEAQLEKSRLLSDRFSAERPKGSFSTLEIQRTEQGDSAMYLCASSPGGSSYEQYFGPGTRLTVT.

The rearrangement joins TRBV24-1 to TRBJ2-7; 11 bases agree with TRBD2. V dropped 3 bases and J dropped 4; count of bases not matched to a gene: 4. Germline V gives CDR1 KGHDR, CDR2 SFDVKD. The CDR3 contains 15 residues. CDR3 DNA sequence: TGTGCCACCAGTGATACTAGCGGGAGCTGGTACGAGCAGTACTTC. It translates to CATSDTSGSWYEQYF.

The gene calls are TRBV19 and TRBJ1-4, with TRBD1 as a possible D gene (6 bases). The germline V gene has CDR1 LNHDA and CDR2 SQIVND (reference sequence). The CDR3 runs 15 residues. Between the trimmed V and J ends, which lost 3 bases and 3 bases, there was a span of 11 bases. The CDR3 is CASSIGTSSNEKLFF. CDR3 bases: TGTGCCAGTAGTATTGGGACAAGTTCTAATGAAAAACTGTTTTTT.

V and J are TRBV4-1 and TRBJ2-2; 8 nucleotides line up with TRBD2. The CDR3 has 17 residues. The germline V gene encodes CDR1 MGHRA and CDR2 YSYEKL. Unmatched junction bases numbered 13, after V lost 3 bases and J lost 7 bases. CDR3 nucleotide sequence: TGCGCCAGCAGCCAGGCTCCGGGACTAGAACCACTCGGGGAGCTGTTTTTT. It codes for CASSQAPGLEPLGELFF.

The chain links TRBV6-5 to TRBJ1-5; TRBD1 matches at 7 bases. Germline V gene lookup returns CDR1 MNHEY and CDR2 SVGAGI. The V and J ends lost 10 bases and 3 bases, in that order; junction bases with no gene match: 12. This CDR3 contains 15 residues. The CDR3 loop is CATTGERGPNQPQHF. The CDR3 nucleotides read TGTGCCACAACAGGGGAGAGGGGTCCCAATCAGCCCCAGCATTTT.

CDR3 coding DNA: TGTGCCAGCAGCTTAATTGGGAGCGGCACTGAAGCTTTCTTT. Its protein product is CASSLIGSGTEAFF. The chain carries TRBV7-9 and TRBJ1-1, with D unclear. The CDR3 contains 14 residues. Germline V lookup: CDR1 SEHNR, CDR2 FQNEAQ (reference sequence). V was shortened by 2 bases and J by 4 bases, with 11 bases between the two germline ends.

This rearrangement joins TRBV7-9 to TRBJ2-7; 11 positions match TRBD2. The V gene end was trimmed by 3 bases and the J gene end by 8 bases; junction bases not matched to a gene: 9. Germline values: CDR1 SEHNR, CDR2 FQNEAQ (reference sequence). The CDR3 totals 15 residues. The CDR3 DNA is TGTGCCAGCAGCTTGATTAGTAGCGGGAGGGCCAAGCAGTACTTC. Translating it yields CASSLISSGRAKQYF.

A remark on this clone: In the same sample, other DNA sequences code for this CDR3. The CDR3 DNA follows: TGCGCCAGCAGCCCCGGGACTAGCGGGATCTACGAGCAGTACTTC. It specifies CASSPGTSGIYEQYF. The chain combines TRBV5-1 with TRBJ2-7, with 13 bases aligning to TRBD2. CDR3 size: 15 residues. The germline V gene encodes CDR1 SGHRS and CDR2 YFSETQ. Trimming took 4 bases from V and 3 from J; bases not matched to a gene: 4.

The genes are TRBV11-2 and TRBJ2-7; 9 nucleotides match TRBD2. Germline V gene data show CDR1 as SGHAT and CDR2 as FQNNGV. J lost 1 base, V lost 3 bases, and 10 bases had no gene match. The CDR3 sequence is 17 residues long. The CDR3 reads CASSFRLAGVASYEQYF. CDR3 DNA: TGTGCCAGCAGCTTTCGTTTAGCGGGAGTTGCATCCTACGAGCAGTACTTC.

CDR3 nucleotide sequence: TGTGCCAGCAGGACTAGCGGGAGATCGGAGACCCAGTACTTC. Protein sequence: CASRTSGRSETQYF. This rearrangement joins TRBV6-5 to TRBJ2-5; 12 bases line up with TRBD2. CDR1 is MNHEY, CDR2 SVGAGI, per germline. There are 14 residues in the CDR3. V lost 6 bases and J lost 5; bases outside the gene matches: 4.